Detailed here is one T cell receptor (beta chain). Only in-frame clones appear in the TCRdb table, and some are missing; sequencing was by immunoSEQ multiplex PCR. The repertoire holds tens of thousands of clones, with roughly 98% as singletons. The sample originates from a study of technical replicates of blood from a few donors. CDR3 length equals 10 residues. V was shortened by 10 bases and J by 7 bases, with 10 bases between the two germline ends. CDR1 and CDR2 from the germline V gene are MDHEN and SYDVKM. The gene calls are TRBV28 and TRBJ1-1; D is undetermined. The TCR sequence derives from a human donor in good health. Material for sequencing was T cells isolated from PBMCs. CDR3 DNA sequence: TGTGCCACAAACAGCCATGAAGCTTTCTTT. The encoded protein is CATNSHEAFF. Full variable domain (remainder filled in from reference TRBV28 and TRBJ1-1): DVKVTQSSRYLVKRTGEKVFLECVQDMDHENMFWYRQDPGLGLRLIYFSYDVKMKEKGDIPEGYSVSREKKERFSLILESASTNQTSMYLCATNSHEAFFGQGTRLTVV.